These T cell receptor beta chains were read from a single sample in a study of cytomegalovirus exposure and HLA in healthy donors. Here immunoSEQ multiplex PCR was the method, and the copy in TCRdb shows in-frame clones only, minus some. The data hold 200,000 or so clones, with over 75% observed a single time. The sequencing input was PBMCs. These receptors originate from a man aged 35-49 years in good health and CMV-seropositive. Both conserved end residues are part of each CDR3. Fields, in order: V gene, clone size, D gene, J gene, CDR3 protein, CDR3 DNA. D genes are given only for firm matches. The size entry is marked missing in some rows and otherwise reads once, few, many or a size class.

v_call: TRBV5-4
clone_size: -
d_call: -
j_call: TRBJ2-5
cdr3_aa: CASSLIGRETQYF
cdr3_nt: TGTGCCAGCAGCTTGATTGGGAGAGAGACCCAGTACTTC

v_call: TRBV5-1
clone_size: few
d_call: -
j_call: TRBJ1-2
cdr3_aa: CASPWAGGIEEGYTF
cdr3_nt: TGCGCCAGCCCGTGGGCGGGGGGCATTGAGGAAGGCTACACCTTC

v_call: TRBV7-2
clone_size: -
d_call: TRBD2
j_call: TRBJ2-1
cdr3_aa: CASSWTREGNEQFF
cdr3_nt: TGTGCCAGCAGCTGGACCAGGGAGGGCAATGAGCAGTTCTTC

v_call: TRBV5-6
clone_size: -
d_call: -
j_call: TRBJ2-7
cdr3_aa: CASSFGESYEQYF
cdr3_nt: TGTGCCAGCAGCTTTGGGGAGTCCTACGAGCAGTACTTC

v_call: TRBV6-5
clone_size: -
d_call: TRBD1
j_call: TRBJ1-2
cdr3_aa: CASSYSQGAGYGYTF
cdr3_nt: TGTGCCAGCAGTTACTCACAGGGGGCTGGCTATGGCTACACCTTC

v_call: TRBV28
clone_size: -
d_call: -
j_call: TRBJ2-5
cdr3_aa: CASSDQGGVETQYF
cdr3_nt: TGTGCCAGCAGTGACCAAGGCGGGGTAGAGACCCAGTACTTC

v_call: TRBV6-1
clone_size: -
d_call: TRBD1
j_call: TRBJ2-1
cdr3_aa: CASIPWTGFEQFF
cdr3_nt: TGTGCCAGCATACCCTGGACAGGGTTTGAGCAGTTCTTC

v_call: TRBV4-1
clone_size: -
d_call: -
j_call: TRBJ1-5
cdr3_aa: CASSIRPASDSNQPQHF
cdr3_nt: TGCGCCAGCAGCATACGTCCGGCAAGCGATAGCAATCAGCCCCAGCATTTT

v_call: TRBV6-6
clone_size: few
d_call: -
j_call: TRBJ1-2
cdr3_aa: CASSYGGPYGYTF
cdr3_nt: TGTGCCAGCAGTTACGGCGGCCCATATGGCTACACCTTC

v_call: TRBV6-5
clone_size: -
d_call: TRBD1
j_call: TRBJ2-7
cdr3_aa: CASSFEQGRSSYEQYF
cdr3_nt: TGTGCCAGCAGTTTCGAACAGGGGCGGAGCTCCTACGAGCAGTACTTC

v_call: TRBV28
clone_size: once
d_call: TRBD1
j_call: TRBJ2-5
cdr3_aa: CASSLFGQGAPETQYF
cdr3_nt: TGTGCCAGCAGTTTATTCGGCCAGGGGGCACCAGAGACCCAGTACTTC

v_call: TRBV5-1
clone_size: -
d_call: -
j_call: TRBJ2-3
cdr3_aa: CASSLGGGTDTQYF
cdr3_nt: TGCGCCAGCAGCTTGGGTGGGGGGACAGATACGCAGTATTTT

v_call: TRBV18
clone_size: -
d_call: TRBD1
j_call: TRBJ1-2
cdr3_aa: CASSPQQGGDGYTF
cdr3_nt: TGTGCCAGCTCCCCCCAACAGGGGGGAGATGGCTACACCTTC

v_call: TRBV7-3
clone_size: few
d_call: -
j_call: TRBJ2-1
cdr3_aa: CASSRDTAEINEQFF
cdr3_nt: TGTGCCAGCAGCCGGGACACGGCGGAAATCAATGAGCAGTTCTTC

v_call: TRBV7-6
clone_size: -
d_call: -
j_call: TRBJ1-1
cdr3_aa: CASSSGLMNTEAFF
cdr3_nt: TGTGCCAGCAGCTCGGGACTTATGAACACTGAAGCTTTCTTT

v_call: TRBV28
clone_size: -
d_call: TRBD2
j_call: TRBJ2-5
cdr3_aa: CASQRGGTETQYF
cdr3_nt: TGTGCCAGCCAACGGGGGGGAACAGAGACCCAGTACTTC

v_call: TRBV29-1
clone_size: -
d_call: TRBD1
j_call: TRBJ1-1
cdr3_aa: CSVSGQSMNTEAFF
cdr3_nt: TGCAGCGTATCGGGACAGTCCATGAACACTGAAGCTTTCTTT

v_call: TRBV10-1
clone_size: -
d_call: -
j_call: TRBJ2-5
cdr3_aa: CASSDGIRDQETQYF
cdr3_nt: TGCGCCAGCAGTGATGGTATCAGGGACCAAGAGACCCAGTACTTC

v_call: TRBV2
clone_size: -
d_call: -
j_call: TRBJ2-1
cdr3_aa: CASSERSSYNEQFF
cdr3_nt: TGTGCCAGCAGTGAACGGAGCTCCTACAATGAGCAGTTCTTC

v_call: TRBV6-5
clone_size: -
d_call: -
j_call: TRBJ2-7
cdr3_aa: CASSYSQRSHEQYF
cdr3_nt: TGTGCCAGCAGTTACTCGCAGCGGTCCCACGAGCAGTACTTC

v_call: TRBV14
clone_size: -
d_call: TRBD1
j_call: TRBJ2-2
cdr3_aa: CASSLQGAGELFF
cdr3_nt: TGTGCCAGCAGCCTCCAGGGGGCCGGGGAGCTGTTTTTT

v_call: TRBV6-1
clone_size: -
d_call: TRBD1
j_call: TRBJ2-2
cdr3_aa: CASRGVGRGTGELFF
cdr3_nt: TGTGCCAGCAGGGGGGTGGGCAGGGGGACCGGGGAGCTGTTTTTT

v_call: TRBV28
clone_size: -
d_call: TRBD1
j_call: TRBJ2-4
cdr3_aa: CASSPLTGGDKNIQYF
cdr3_nt: TGTGCCAGCAGTCCGTTGACAGGGGGCGACAAAAACATTCAGTACTTC

v_call: TRBV19
clone_size: -
d_call: TRBD2
j_call: TRBJ2-7
cdr3_aa: CASSIGVGGGGNVYEQYF
cdr3_nt: TGTGCCAGTAGTATCGGGGTGGGAGGCGGGGGTAACGTCTACGAGCAGTACTTC

v_call: TRBV25-1
clone_size: -
d_call: -
j_call: TRBJ2-3
cdr3_aa: CASSYTDTQYF
cdr3_nt: TGTGCCAGCAGCTACACAGATACGCAGTATTTT

v_call: TRBV6-1
clone_size: -
d_call: -
j_call: TRBJ1-1
cdr3_aa: CAASTGLTEAFF
cdr3_nt: TGTGCCGCTAGTACAGGGTTAACTGAAGCTTTCTTT

v_call: TRBV5-1
clone_size: -
d_call: -
j_call: TRBJ2-1
cdr3_aa: CASSLGSGRDEQFF
cdr3_nt: TGCGCCAGCAGCTTGGGGAGCGGACGGGATGAGCAGTTCTTC

v_call: TRBV11-2
clone_size: -
d_call: -
j_call: TRBJ1-4
cdr3_aa: CASSSDLGHLYGLFF
cdr3_nt: TGTGCCAGCAGCTCAGACTTGGGACACCTTTATGGGCTGTTTTTT

v_call: TRBV28
clone_size: once
d_call: -
j_call: TRBJ1-5
cdr3_aa: CASSFGWGRNQPQHF
cdr3_nt: TGTGCCAGCAGTTTCGGTTGGGGGCGCAATCAGCCCCAGCATTTT

v_call: TRBV10-3
clone_size: -
d_call: -
j_call: TRBJ2-1
cdr3_aa: CAISRTHNNEQFF
cdr3_nt: TGTGCCATCAGTCGGACTCACAACAATGAGCAGTTCTTC